The 10 T cell receptor beta chains below come from one sample, sequenced in a study of control samples from healthy donors and cancer patients. The repertoire was sequenced with immunoSEQ multiplex PCR; TCRdb's copy has only in-frame clones and lacks some. The sample holds about 140,000 clones, 70% to 90% seen once. The sequencing input was blood. Receptors originate from a woman in her twenties or thirties in good health.

This sequence joins TRBV7-6 and TRBJ2-7; 11 positions agree with TRBD1. CDR1 SGHVS and CDR2 FNYEAQ come from the germline V gene. After removal of 0 bases from V and 1 base from J, the junction contained 2 bases not matched to a gene. The CDR3 totals 16 residues. The CDR3 nucleotides read TGTGCCAGCAGCTTAGCTGGGACAGGGGGTTCCTACGAGCAGTACTTC. This gives the protein CASSLAGTGGSYEQYF.

The rearrangement links TRBV23-1 to TRBJ2-5; TRBD1 matches at 9 bases. TRBV23-1 is marked as an open reading frame, function uncertain. V was pared by 0 bases and J by 2 bases, with 7 bases of the junction left unmatched. The length of the CDR3 is 17 residues. The CDR3 region has the DNA TGCGCCAGCAGTCAATCAAAAGGAGACAGGGGGCAAGAGACCCAGTACTTC. The encoded protein is CASSQSKGDRGQETQYF.

With regard to this clone: The same CDR3 can be traced to other DNA sequences in this sample. CDR3 loop: CATSRDRNSGNTIYF. CDR3 sequence (DNA): TGTGCCACCAGCAGAGATAGGAACTCTGGAAACACCATATATTTT. The V call is TRBV15, the J call TRBJ1-3; D is unresolved. Germline CDR1 LNHNV, CDR2 YYDKDF (reference sequence). The CDR3 contains 15 residues. V was cut by 0 bases and J by 0 bases, with 6 bases left in between.

The chain recombines TRBV5-4 with TRBJ2-5; TRBD2 might be the D (5 bases). Per germline, CDR1 SGHNT and CDR2 YYREEE (reference sequence). The CDR3 has 11 amino acids. CDR3: CAAGTQETQYF. For the CDR3, the DNA is TGTGCTGCGGGTACCCAAGAGACCCAGTACTTC.

The chain is built from TRBV18 and TRBJ1-2; 9 positions agree with TRBD1. V was pared by 4 bases and J by 4 bases, with 19 bases of the junction left unmatched. Per the germline V gene, CDR1 is KGHSH and CDR2 is LQKENI. This CDR3 has 19 amino acids. CDR3 loop: CASSQAGTGRVGKGYGYTF. Written as DNA, the CDR3 is TGTGCCAGCTCACAAGCCGGGACAGGGAGAGTTGGGAAAGGCTATGGCTACACCTTC.

The chain uses TRBV28 and TRBJ1-1; weak D call: TRBD1 (6 bases). Germline V lookup: CDR1 MDHEN, CDR2 SYDVKM. CDR3 size: 14 residues. Trimming shortened V by 6 bases and J by 1 base, and 12 bases separated the two germline ends. The chain's CDR3 is CASSLWTENTEAFF. The DNA of the CDR3 is TGTGCCAGCAGCCTATGGACAGAGAACACTGAAGCTTTCTTT.

The chain has TRBV3-1 (or the pseudogene TRBV3-2) and TRBJ1-2; D call uncertain. The germline V gene has CDR1 LGHDT and CDR2 YNNKEL (reference sequence). V was pared by 3 bases and J by 5 bases, with 7 bases between. This CDR3 spans 12 amino acids. Here the CDR3 reads CASSQSLYGYTF. Written as DNA, the CDR3 is TGTGCCAGCAGCCAGTCCTTATATGGCTACACCTTC.

This chain connects TRBV20-1 to TRBJ2-5, with 8 bases identical to TRBD2. This CDR3 spans 14 amino acids. Germline V lookup: CDR1 DFQATT, CDR2 SNEGSKA (reference sequence). The junction had 8 bases not matched to a gene; V was cut back by 3 bases and J by 5 bases. This CDR3 reads CSASLTTGGETQYF. As DNA, the CDR3 is TGCAGTGCTAGTCTTACAACGGGAGGGGAGACCCAGTACTTC.

The chain employs TRBV27 and TRBJ1-5; weak D call: TRBD1 (5 bases). V was trimmed by 3 bases and J by 5 bases, leaving 14 bases between them. Germline CDR1 and CDR2: MNHEY and SMNVEV (reference sequence). The CDR3 covers 15 residues. CDR3 sequence reads: CASSFGGTSDQPQHF. The DNA for the CDR3 is TGTGCCAGCAGTTTCGGGGGTACGTCCGATCAGCCCCAGCATTTT.

This chain joins TRBV19 and TRBJ2-5; 10 bases are shared with TRBD2. CDR3 length equals 16 residues. Germline trimming cut 5 bases from V and 4 bases from J; bases unmatched to any gene: 10. Germline V gene data show CDR1 as LNHDA and CDR2 as SQIVND (reference sequence). CDR3 coding DNA: TGTGCCAGTAGTGTATTGGTCTCTAGCGGGAGAGAGACCCAGTACTTC. It encodes CASSVLVSSGRETQYF. Drawing the rest from reference TRBV19 and TRBJ2-5, the complete variable domain is DGGITQSPKYLFRKEGQNVTLSCEQNLNHDAMYWYRQDPGQGLRLIYYSQIVNDFQKGDIAEGYSVSREKKESFPLTVTSAQKNPTAFYLCASSVLVSSGRETQYFGPGTRLLVL.